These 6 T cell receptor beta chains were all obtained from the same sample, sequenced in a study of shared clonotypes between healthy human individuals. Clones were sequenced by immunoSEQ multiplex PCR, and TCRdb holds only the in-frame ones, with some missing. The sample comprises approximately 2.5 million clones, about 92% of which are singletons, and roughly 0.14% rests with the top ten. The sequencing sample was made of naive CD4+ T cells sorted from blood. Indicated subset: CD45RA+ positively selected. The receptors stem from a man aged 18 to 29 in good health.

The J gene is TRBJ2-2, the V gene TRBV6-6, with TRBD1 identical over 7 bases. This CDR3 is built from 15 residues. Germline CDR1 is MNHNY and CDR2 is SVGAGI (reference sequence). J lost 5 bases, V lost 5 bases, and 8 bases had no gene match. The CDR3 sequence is CASSLTTQGTGELFF. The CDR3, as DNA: TGTGCCAGCAGTCTTACGACACAGGGGACCGGGGAGCTGTTTTTT.

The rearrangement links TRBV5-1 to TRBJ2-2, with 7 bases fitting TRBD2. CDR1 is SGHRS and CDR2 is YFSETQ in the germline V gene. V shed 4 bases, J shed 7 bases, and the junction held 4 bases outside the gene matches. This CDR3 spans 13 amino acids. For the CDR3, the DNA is TGCGCCAGCAGCATCGCGGGGGACGGGGAGCTGTTTTTT. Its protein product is CASSIAGDGELFF.

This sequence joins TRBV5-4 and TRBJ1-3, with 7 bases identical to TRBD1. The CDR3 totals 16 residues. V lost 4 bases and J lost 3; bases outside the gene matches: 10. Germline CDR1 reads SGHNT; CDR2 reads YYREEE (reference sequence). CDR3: CASSRETGIVGNTIYF. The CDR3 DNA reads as TGTGCCAGCAGCCGCGAGACAGGGATCGTTGGAAACACCATATATTTT.

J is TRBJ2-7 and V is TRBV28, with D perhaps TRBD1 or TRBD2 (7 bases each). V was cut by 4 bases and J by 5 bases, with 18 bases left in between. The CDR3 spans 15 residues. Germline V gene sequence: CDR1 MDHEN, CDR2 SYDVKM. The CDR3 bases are TGTGCCAGCAGTTGGGGGGGACAGCTGAGAGACGAGCAGTACTTC. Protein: CASSWGGQLRDEQYF.

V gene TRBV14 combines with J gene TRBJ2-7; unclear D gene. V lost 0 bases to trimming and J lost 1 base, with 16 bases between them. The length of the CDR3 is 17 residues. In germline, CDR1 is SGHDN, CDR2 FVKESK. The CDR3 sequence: CASSQDHFLGMSYEQYF. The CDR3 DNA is TGTGCCAGCAGCCAAGATCATTTCTTGGGGATGTCCTACGAGCAGTACTTC.

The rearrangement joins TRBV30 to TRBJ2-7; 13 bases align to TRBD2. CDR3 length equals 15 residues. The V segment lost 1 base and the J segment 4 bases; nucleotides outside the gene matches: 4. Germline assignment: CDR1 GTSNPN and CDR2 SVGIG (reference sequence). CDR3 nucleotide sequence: TGTGCCTGGAGTGCTGGACTAGCGGGAGAGTACGAGCAGTACTTC. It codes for CAWSAGLAGEYEQYF.